These 13 T cell receptor beta chains originate from one sample sequenced in a study of T cell changes during pregnancy in multiple sclerosis (dated by TCRdb to between 2018 and 2020). Library preparation used the immunoSEQ multiplex PCR assay. TCRdb provides this immuneACCESS table in a form limited to in-frame rearrangements. Some clones are lacking; in checked studies, under half of them reflect an unresolved V gene, and why the rest are absent is not known. Here the sample has tens of thousands of clones; 70% to 90% occur a single time. 15% to 18% of the sample is held by the ten biggest clonotypes. The input for sequencing was CD8+ T cells from peripheral blood mononuclear cells, taken in the first trimester of pregnancy. Receptors originate from a female donor in good health, enrolled as a control in a pregnancy study.

The rearrangement links TRBV2 to TRBJ2-2, with 7 bases lining up with TRBD2. CDR1 and CDR2 from the germline V gene are SNHLY and FYNNEI. The junction had 7 bases not matched to a gene; V was cut back by 7 bases and J by 5 bases. The CDR3 has 14 amino acids. The CDR3 nucleotides are TGTGCCAGCACTAGCGGTCTGGATACCGGGGAGCTGTTTTTT. Its translation: CASTSGLDTGELFF.

The chain joins TRBV5-8 to TRBJ2-7, with 7 nucleotides matching TRBD2. The CDR3 is 13 amino acids. Germline CDR1 is SGHTS and CDR2 is YDEGEE. V was pared by 10 bases and J by 0 bases, with 7 bases of the junction left unmatched. The CDR3 reads CASLGGDSYEQYF. The DNA for the CDR3 is TGTGCCTCCCTGGGGGGGGACTCCTACGAGCAGTACTTC.

Only a few counts were recorded for this clone. The chain carries TRBV4-1 and TRBJ1-2; D unresolved. The V and J ends lost 1 base and 8 bases respectively, with 14 bases between them. This CDR3 region has 14 residues. Germline values: CDR1 MGHRA, CDR2 YSYEKL. The CDR3 is CASSQGALEGGYTF. Here the CDR3 DNA reads TGCGCCAGCAGCCAAGGAGCACTCGAGGGCGGCTACACCTTC.

This clone was seen a single time. The chain couples TRBV10-3 to TRBJ2-1, with 7 bases aligning to TRBD2. From germline, CDR1 is ENHRY and CDR2 SYGVKD. J gave up 5 bases and V 11 bases, and 9 bases lay outside the gene matches. The CDR3 covers 13 residues. In DNA, the CDR3 is TGTGCCGCCTGGGGGGGTGTAGACAATGAGCAGTTCTTC. Its translation is CAAWGGVDNEQFF.

The V and J genes are TRBV6-6 and TRBJ1-4, with TRBD1 matching 7 bases. Germline CDR1 reads MNHNY; CDR2 reads SVGAGI (reference sequence). The V segment lost 2 bases and the J segment 6 bases; nucleotides outside the gene matches: 3. The length of the CDR3 is 14 residues. The CDR3 DNA follows: TGTGCCAGCAGTTACGGGGACAGCCATGAAAAACTGTTTTTT. Residues: CASSYGDSHEKLFF.

This clone was seen once. This chain links TRBV19 with TRBJ2-2, with a weak D call TRBD2 (5 bases). The V gene's germline CDR1 is LNHDA and CDR2 SQIVND (reference sequence). This CDR3 spans 14 amino acids. V was cut by 3 bases and J by 5 bases, with 10 bases left in between. CDR3 protein: CASSMVLATGELFF. Written as DNA, the CDR3 is TGTGCCAGTAGTATGGTTCTAGCTACCGGGGAGCTGTTTTTT.

The gene calls are TRBV7-8 and TRBJ1-1; possibly TRBD1 for D (5 bases). The V gene lost 3 bases and the J gene lost 7 bases, with 15 bases spanning the gap. Germline V CDR1 and CDR2: SGHVS, FQNEAQ. The CDR3 covers 14 residues. This chain's CDR3 is CASSLSGGRGEAFF. The CDR3 nucleotides read TGTGCCAGCAGCTTGTCGGGGGGAAGGGGTGAAGCTTTCTTT.

The DNA of the CDR3 is TGTGCCAGCAGTCCCCCTTCGTACGAGCAGTACTTC. It translates to CASSPPSYEQYF. The chain recombines TRBV6-6 with TRBJ2-7; D is ambiguous. The V end lost 5 bases, the J end lost 4 bases, and 9 bases lay between the germline ends. Germline V gives CDR1 MNHNY, CDR2 SVGAGI (reference sequence). The CDR3 sequence is 12 residues long.

V and J are TRBV9 and TRBJ2-7, with D tentatively TRBD1 (5 bases). The germline V gene encodes CDR1 SGDLS and CDR2 YYNGEE. The V end lost 0 bases, the J end lost 3 bases, and 13 bases lay between the germline ends. The CDR3 has 15 amino acids. The CDR3 region has the DNA TGTGCCAGCAGCGTAGCTGAAACAGGCGACTACGAGCAGTACTTC. Residues: CASSVAETGDYEQYF.

In this sample, this clone turned up once. V gene TRBV29-1 combines with J gene TRBJ2-1; 9 bases are shared with TRBD1. The CDR3 is 14 amino acids. Per the germline V gene, CDR1 is SQVTM and CDR2 is ANQGSEA. V shed 4 bases and J 7 bases; nucleotides not matched to a gene: 8. CDR3 protein: CSVAVGQGRNEQFF. The CDR3 DNA reads as TGCAGCGTTGCTGTTGGACAGGGGAGGAATGAGCAGTTCTTC.

This chain links TRBV27 with TRBJ2-6; TRBD1 matches 11 bases. The CDR3 spans 16 residues. Per germline, CDR1 MNHEY and CDR2 SMNVEV (reference sequence). After removal of 8 bases from V and 0 bases from J, the junction contained 3 bases not matched to a gene. Here the CDR3 DNA reads TGTGCCAGCGGGGGACAGGGGGGCTCTGGGGCCAACGTCCTGACTTTC. It yields the protein CASGGQGGSGANVLTF.

This clone is categorized as medium-sized (0.01 to 0.1%). This sequence joins TRBV19 and TRBJ1-1; the D gene is possibly TRBD1 (6 bases). CDR3 length: 17 residues. CDR1 is LNHDA, CDR2 SQIVND, per germline (reference sequence). Trimming took off 7 bases at V and 0 bases at J, with 21 bases between the two ends. CDR3 amino acids: CASTPWMDSSMNTEAFF. The CDR3 DNA is TGTGCCAGTACCCCCTGGATGGACAGTTCCATGAACACTGAAGCTTTCTTT.

The rearrangement links TRBV30 to TRBJ2-7; unclear D gene. Germline CDR1 is GTSNPN and CDR2 is SVGIG (reference sequence). The CDR3 is 12 amino acids. The V end lost 4 bases, the J end lost 2 bases, and 9 bases lay between the germline ends. CDR3 sequence: CAWTSSTYEQYF. The CDR3 DNA reads TGTGCCTGGACTAGTAGTACCTACGAGCAGTACTTC. Complete variable domain (other parts from reference TRBV30 and TRBJ2-7): SQTIHQWPATLVQPVGSPLSLECTVEGTSNPNLYWYRQAAGRGLQLLFYSVGIGQISSEVPQNLSASRPQDRQFILSSKKLLLSDSGFYLCAWTSSTYEQYFGPGTRLTVT.